This T cell receptor beta chain was sequenced during a study of T cell responses to AZD1222 COVID-19 vaccine. Study-wide results and limits: White British ancestry dominated among donors, who included more females, and clonal diversity was possibly underestimated. Reportedly, close to half of spike-specific TCRs are directed against unmutated variant regions.

As to this clone: Its target is not known.

Using immunoSEQ multiplex PCR, the repertoire was profiled, and TCRdb retains in-frame clones only, with some absent. The table lists some 160,000 clones, 90% to 95% of them singletons. Germline values: CDR1 SGHTA, CDR2 FQGNSA. The CDR3 is 17 amino acids. Trimming at V came to 1 base and at J to 0 bases, leaving 7 bases not matched to a gene. The J gene is TRBJ1-1, the V gene TRBV7-2; 8 bases fit TRBD1. The sequence was collected from an adult in good health. The source was peripheral blood, collected on day 0 of AZD1222 vaccination. The CDR3 loop is CASSLVSRGRLNTEAFF. Written as DNA, the CDR3 is TGTGCCAGCAGCTTAGTCTCCAGGGGGCGATTGAACACTGAAGCTTTCTTT. Complete variable domain (other parts from reference TRBV7-2 and TRBJ1-1): GAGVSQSPSNKVTEKGKDVELRCDPISGHTALYWYRQSLGQGLEFLIYFQGNSAPDKSGLPSDRFSAERTGGSVSTLTIQRTQQEDSAVYLCASSLVSRGRLNTEAFFGQGTRLTVV.